Sequencing of this T cell receptor (gamma chain) was carried out in a study of Vδ1+ human thymocytes. Notes on the study in general: Thymic TRG and TRD repertoires appeared highly polyclonal.

Germline V gene sequence: CDR1 VINAFY, CDR2 YDVSNSKD. The CDR3 sequence is 11 residues long. J lost 12 bases, V lost 3 bases, and 8 bases had no gene match. Concerning this clone: What it binds is unknown.

Extracted RNA was reverse transcribed into cDNA. Pooled V-gene forward primers with one constant-region reverse primer generated the CDR3 amplicons by multiplex PCR. TCRdb re-called the multiplex PCR reads using CATT. The sample includes around 11,000 gamma-chain clones, about 47% of them seen just once. This chain connects TRGV5 to TRGJ1 or TRGJ2. No J segment appears in TCRdb, so it was assigned here by matching the sequence to germline. The receptor was isolated from a boy less than two years old who had congenital heart surgery. Sequencing was performed on Vdelta1+ gamma-delta thymocytes from the thymus. Subset described: FACS-sorted CD3+ TCRalphabeta- TCRVdelta1+ TCRVdelta2- thymocytes. Written as DNA, the CDR3 is TGTGCCACCTGGGACCTCTGGGGGAAACTCTTT. This translates into CATWDLWGKLF.